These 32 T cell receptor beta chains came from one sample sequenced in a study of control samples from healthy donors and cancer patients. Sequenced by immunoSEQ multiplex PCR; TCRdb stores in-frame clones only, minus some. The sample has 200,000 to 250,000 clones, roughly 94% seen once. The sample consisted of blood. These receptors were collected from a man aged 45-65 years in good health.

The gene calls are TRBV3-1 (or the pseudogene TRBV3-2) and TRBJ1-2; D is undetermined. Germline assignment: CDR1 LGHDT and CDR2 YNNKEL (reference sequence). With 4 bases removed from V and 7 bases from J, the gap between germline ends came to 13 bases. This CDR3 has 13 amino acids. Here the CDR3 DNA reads TGTGCCAGCAGCCCCTCTCTCGATGGTGGCTACACCTTC. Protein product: CASSPSLDGGYTF.

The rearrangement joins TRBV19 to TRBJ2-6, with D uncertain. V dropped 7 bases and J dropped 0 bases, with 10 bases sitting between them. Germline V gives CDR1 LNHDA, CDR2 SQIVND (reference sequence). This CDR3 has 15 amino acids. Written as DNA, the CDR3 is TGTGCCAGTACTCCGACCCTCTCTGGGGCCAACGTCCTGACTTTC. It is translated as CASTPTLSGANVLTF. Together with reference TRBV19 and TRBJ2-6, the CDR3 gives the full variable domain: DGGITQSPKYLFRKEGQNVTLSCEQNLNHDAMYWYRQDPGQGLRLIYYSQIVNDFQKGDIAEGYSVSREKKESFPLTVTSAQKNPTAFYLCASTPTLSGANVLTFGAGSRLTVL.

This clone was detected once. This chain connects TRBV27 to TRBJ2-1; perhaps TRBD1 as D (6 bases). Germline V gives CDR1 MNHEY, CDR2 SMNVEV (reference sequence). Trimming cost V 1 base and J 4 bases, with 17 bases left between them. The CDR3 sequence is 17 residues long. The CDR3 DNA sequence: TGTGCCAGCAGTTTATTTGGTGTACAGGGTAGGTACAATGAGCAGTTCTTC. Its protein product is CASSLFGVQGRYNEQFF.

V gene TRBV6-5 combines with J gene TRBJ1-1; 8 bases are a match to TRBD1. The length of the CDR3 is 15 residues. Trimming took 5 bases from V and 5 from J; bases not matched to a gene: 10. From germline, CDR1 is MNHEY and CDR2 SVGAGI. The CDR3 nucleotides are TGTGCCAGCAGTCCCCGGACAGGGCGCCTGACTGAAGCTTTCTTT. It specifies CASSPRTGRLTEAFF.

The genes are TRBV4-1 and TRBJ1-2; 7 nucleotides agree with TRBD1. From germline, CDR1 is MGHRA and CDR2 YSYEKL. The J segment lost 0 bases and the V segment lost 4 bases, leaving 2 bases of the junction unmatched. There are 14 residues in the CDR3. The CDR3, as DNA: TGCGCCAGCAGCCCCGACAGGGCTAACTATGGCTACACCTTC. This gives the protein CASSPDRANYGYTF.

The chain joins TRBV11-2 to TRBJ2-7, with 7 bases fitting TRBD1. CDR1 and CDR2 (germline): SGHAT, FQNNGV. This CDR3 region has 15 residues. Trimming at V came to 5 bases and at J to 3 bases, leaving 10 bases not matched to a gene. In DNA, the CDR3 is TGTGCCAGCAGCAAGACCGGGACAGACCTCTACGAGCAGTACTTC. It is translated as CASSKTGTDLYEQYF.

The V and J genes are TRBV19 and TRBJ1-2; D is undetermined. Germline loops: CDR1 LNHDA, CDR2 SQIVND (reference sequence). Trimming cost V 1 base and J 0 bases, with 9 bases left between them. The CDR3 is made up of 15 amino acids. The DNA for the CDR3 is TGTGCCAGTAGTATAGCTCGTACAGCTAACTATGGCTACACCTTC. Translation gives CASSIARTANYGYTF.

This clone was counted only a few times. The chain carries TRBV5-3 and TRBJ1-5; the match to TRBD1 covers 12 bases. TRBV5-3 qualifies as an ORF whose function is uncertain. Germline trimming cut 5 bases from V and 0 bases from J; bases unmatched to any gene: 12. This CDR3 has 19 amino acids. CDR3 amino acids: CARRSGWGQGAHSNQPQHF. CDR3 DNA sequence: TGTGCCAGAAGGAGCGGTTGGGGACAGGGGGCCCATAGCAATCAGCCCCAGCATTTT.

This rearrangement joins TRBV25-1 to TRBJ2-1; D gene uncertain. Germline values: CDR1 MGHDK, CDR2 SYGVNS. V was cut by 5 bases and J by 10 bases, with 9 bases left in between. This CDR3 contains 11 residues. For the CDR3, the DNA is TGTGCCAGCAGTACCCGGTCGGAGCAGTTCTTC. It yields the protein CASSTRSEQFF.

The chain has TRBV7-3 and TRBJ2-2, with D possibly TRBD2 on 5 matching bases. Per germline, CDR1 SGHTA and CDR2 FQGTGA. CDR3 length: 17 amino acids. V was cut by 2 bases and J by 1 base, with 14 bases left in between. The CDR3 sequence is CASSLGDTGENTGELFF. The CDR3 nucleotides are TGTGCCAGCAGCTTAGGCGATACCGGGGAGAACACCGGGGAGCTGTTTTTT.

DNA of the CDR3: TGTGCCAGTAATCCGTGGGTGGGAGATTACAATGAGCAGTTCTTC. This encodes CASNPWVGDYNEQFF. The chain uses TRBV19 and TRBJ2-1; possible D gene TRBD2, 5 bases. The CDR3 consists of 15 residues. Trimming left V 7 bases short and J 4 bases short, with 17 bases between. Germline assignment: CDR1 LNHDA and CDR2 SQIVND (reference sequence).

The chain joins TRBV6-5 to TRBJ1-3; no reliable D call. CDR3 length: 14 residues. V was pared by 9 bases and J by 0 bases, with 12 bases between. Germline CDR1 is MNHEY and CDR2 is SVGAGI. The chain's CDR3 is CASPTRDSGNTIYF. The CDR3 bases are TGTGCCAGTCCTACTCGGGACTCTGGAAACACCATATATTTT.

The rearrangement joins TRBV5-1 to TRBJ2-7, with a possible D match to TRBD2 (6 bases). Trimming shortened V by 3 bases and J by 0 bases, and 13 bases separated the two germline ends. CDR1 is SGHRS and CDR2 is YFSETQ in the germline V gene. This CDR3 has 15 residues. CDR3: CASSWASESSYEQYF. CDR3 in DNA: TGCGCCAGCAGCTGGGCTAGCGAGAGCTCCTACGAGCAGTACTTC.

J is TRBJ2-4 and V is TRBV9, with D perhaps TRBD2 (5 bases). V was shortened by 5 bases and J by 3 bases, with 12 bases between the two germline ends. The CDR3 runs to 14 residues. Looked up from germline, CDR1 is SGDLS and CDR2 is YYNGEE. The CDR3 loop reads CASSSRVDKNIQYF. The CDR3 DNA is TGTGCCAGCAGTTCGAGGGTAGACAAAAACATTCAGTACTTC. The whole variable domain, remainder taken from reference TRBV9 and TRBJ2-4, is DSGVTQTPKHLITATGQRVTLRCSPRSGDLSVYWYQQSLDQGLQFLIQYYNGEERAKGNILERFSAQQFPDLHSELNLSSLELGDSALYFCASSSRVDKNIQYFGAGTRLSVL.

Here the CDR3 DNA reads TGTGCCAGCAGCAACTGGGGGTTGAAGGAGCAGTTCTTC. Protein: CASSNWGLKEQFF. V is TRBV9 and J is TRBJ2-1, with D perhaps being TRBD1 or TRBD2 (5 bases each). The CDR3 sequence is 13 residues long. The germline CDR1 and CDR2 sequences are SGDLS and YYNGEE. V was shortened by 4 bases and J by 10 bases, with 15 bases between the two germline ends. Combining the CDR3 with reference TRBV9 and TRBJ2-1 gives the whole variable domain DSGVTQTPKHLITATGQRVTLRCSPRSGDLSVYWYQQSLDQGLQFLIQYYNGEERAKGNILERFSAQQFPDLHSELNLSSLELGDSALYFCASSNWGLKEQFFGPGTRLTVL.

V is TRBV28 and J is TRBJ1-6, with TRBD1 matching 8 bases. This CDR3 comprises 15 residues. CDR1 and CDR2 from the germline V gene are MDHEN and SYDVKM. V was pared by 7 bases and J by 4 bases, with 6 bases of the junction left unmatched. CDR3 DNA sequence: TGTGCCAGCACCTTTGGACAGGGATATAATTCACCCCTCCACTTT. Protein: CASTFGQGYNSPLHF.

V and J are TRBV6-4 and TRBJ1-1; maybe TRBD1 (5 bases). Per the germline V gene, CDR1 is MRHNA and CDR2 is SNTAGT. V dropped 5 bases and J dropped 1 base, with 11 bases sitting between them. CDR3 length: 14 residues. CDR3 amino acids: CASSRDRQNTEAFF. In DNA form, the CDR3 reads TGTGCCAGCAGTCGAGACAGACAGAACACTGAAGCTTTCTTT.

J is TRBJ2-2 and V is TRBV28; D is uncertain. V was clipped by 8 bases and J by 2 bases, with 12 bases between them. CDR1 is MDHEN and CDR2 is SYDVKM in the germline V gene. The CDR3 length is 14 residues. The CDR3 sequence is CASLVSLNTGELFF. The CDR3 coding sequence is TGTGCCAGCTTGGTCTCTCTTAACACCGGGGAGCTGTTTTTT. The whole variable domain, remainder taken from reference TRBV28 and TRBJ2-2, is DVKVTQSSRYLVKRTGEKVFLECVQDMDHENMFWYRQDPGLGLRLIYFSYDVKMKEKGDIPEGYSVSREKKERFSLILESASTNQTSMYLCASLVSLNTGELFFGEGSRLTVL.

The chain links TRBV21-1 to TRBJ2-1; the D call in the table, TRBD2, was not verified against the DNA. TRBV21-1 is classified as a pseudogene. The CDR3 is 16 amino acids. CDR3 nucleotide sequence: TGTGCCACCGGGACTAGCGGGGGGGCCGCCTACAATGAGCAGTTCTTC. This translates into CATGTSGGAAYNEQFF.

The DNA for the CDR3 is TGTGCCAGCAGCCAGACAGGAGAAGGCTACACCTTC. Translating it yields CASSQTGEGYTF. The genes are TRBV7-9 and TRBJ1-2, with D perhaps TRBD1 (6 bases). This CDR3 has 12 amino acids. Germline lookup yields CDR1 SEHNR and CDR2 FQNEAQ (reference sequence). Trimming left V 5 bases short and J 8 bases short, with 12 bases between.

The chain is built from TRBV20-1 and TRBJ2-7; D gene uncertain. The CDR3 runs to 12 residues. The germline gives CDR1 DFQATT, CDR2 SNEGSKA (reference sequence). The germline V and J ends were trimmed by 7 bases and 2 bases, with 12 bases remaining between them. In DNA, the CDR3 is TGCAGTGTTAGTGGGGAAACCTACGAGCAGTACTTC. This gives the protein CSVSGETYEQYF.

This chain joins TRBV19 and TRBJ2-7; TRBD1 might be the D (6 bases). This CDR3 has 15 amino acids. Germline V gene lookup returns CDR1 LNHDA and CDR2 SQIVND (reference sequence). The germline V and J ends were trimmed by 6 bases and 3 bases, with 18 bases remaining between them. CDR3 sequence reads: CASSGGPTGFYEQYV. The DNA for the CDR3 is TGTGCCAGTAGCGGCGGACCGACAGGTTTCTACGAGCAGTACGTC.

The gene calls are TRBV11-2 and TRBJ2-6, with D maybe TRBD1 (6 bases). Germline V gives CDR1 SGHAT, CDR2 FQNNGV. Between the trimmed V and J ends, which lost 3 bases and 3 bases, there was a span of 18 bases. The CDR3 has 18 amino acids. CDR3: CASSFIRGPRGGANVLTF. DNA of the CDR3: TGTGCCAGCAGCTTTATCAGGGGCCCCCGGGGTGGGGCCAACGTCCTGACTTTC.

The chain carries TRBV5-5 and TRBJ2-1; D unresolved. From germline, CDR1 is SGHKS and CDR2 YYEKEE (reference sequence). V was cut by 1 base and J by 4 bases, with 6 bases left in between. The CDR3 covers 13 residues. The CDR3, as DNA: TGTGCCAGCAGCTTGAGGTCATACAATGAGCAGTTCTTC. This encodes CASSLRSYNEQFF.

The CDR3 here is CASSYGGLGNTEAFF. CDR3 DNA: TGTGCCAGCAGTTACGGGGGGTTGGGGAACACTGAAGCTTTCTTT. V usage is TRBV6-5 and J usage is TRBJ1-1; tentative D call: TRBD1 (5 bases). The CDR3 spans 15 residues. Looked up from germline, CDR1 is MNHEY and CDR2 is SVGAGI. V was pared by 2 bases and J by 1 base, with 11 bases between.

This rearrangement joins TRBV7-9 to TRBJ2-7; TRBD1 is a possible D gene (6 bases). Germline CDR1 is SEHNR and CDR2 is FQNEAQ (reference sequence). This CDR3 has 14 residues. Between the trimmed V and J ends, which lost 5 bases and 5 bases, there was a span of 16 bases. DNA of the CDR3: TGTGCCAGCAGCCTAACAGGGAAGAGCGACGAGCAGTACTTC. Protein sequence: CASSLTGKSDEQYF.

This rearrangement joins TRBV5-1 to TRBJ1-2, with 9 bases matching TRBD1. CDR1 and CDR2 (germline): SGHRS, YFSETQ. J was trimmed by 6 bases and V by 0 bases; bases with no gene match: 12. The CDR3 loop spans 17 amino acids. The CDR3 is CASSLAGVGQGGDGYTF. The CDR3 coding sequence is TGCGCCAGCAGCTTGGCCGGAGTGGGACAGGGAGGAGATGGCTACACCTTC. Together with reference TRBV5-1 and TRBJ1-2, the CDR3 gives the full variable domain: KAGVTQTPRYLIKTRGQQVTLSCSPISGHRSVSWYQQTPGQGLQFLFEYFSETQRNKGNFPGRFSGRQFSNSRSEMNVSTLELGDSALYLCASSLAGVGQGGDGYTFGSGTRLTVV.

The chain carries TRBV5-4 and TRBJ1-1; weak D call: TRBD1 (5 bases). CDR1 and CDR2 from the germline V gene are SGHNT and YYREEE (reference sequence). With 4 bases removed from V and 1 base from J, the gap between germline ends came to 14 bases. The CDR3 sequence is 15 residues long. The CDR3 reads CASSVTIQGNTEAFF. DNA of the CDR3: TGTGCCAGCAGCGTGACAATCCAGGGGAACACTGAAGCTTTCTTT.

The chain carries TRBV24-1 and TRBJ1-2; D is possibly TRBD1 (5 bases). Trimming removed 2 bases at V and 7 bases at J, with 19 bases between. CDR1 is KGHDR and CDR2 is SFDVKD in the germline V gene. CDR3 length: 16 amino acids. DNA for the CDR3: TGTGCCACCAGTGATTCGCGACGCGATCAGGGACGTGGCTACACCTTC. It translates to CATSDSRRDQGRGYTF.

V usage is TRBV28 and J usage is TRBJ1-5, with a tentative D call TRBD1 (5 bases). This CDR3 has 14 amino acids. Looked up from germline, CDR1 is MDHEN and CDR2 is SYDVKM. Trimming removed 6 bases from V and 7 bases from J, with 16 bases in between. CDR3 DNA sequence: TGTGCCAGCAGCGCTCCAGGGTCGGGCCAGCCCCAGCATTTT. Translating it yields CASSAPGSGQPQHF. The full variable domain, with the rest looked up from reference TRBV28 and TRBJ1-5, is DVKVTQSSRYLVKRTGEKVFLECVQDMDHENMFWYRQDPGLGLRLIYFSYDVKMKEKGDIPEGYSVSREKKERFSLILESASTNQTSMYLCASSAPGSGQPQHFGDGTRLSIL.

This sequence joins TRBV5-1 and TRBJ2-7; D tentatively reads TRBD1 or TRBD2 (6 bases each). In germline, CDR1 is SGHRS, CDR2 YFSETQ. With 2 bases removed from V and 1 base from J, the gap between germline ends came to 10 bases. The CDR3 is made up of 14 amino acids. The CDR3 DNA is TGCGCCAGCAGCTTAAGGGGGGATTCCTACGAGCAGTACTTC. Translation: CASSLRGDSYEQYF.

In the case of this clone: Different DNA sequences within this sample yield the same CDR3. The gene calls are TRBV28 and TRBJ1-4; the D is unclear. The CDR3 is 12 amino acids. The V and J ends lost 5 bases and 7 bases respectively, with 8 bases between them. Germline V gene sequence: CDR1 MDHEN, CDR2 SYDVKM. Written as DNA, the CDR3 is TGTGCCAGCAGTCCCTTGTCTGAAAAACTGTTTTTT. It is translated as CASSPLSEKLFF.